The 6 T cell receptor beta chains reported below all come from one sample, sequenced in a study of T cell responses to AZD1222 COVID-19 vaccine. The data were produced by immunoSEQ multiplex PCR, yet TCRdb's version contains in-frame clones alone and is incomplete. Among approximately 210,000 clones listed, 80% to 95% were seen once. The material was peripheral blood, obtained 28 days after the second AZD1222 dose. The receptors were sampled from an adult who received the AZD1222 COVID-19 vaccine.

The chain uses TRBV28 and TRBJ2-1; TRBD1 matches 8 bases. The V and J ends lost 1 base and 8 bases, in that order; junction bases with no gene match: 7. The CDR3 totals 15 residues. Germline V gene data show CDR1 as MDHEN and CDR2 as SYDVKM. CDR3 coding DNA: TGTGCCAGCAGTTTATTAGGGACAGGCTCGTATGAGCAGTTCTTC. Residues: CASSLLGTGSYEQFF.

The V and J genes are TRBV5-1 and TRBJ2-1, with TRBD2 identical over 13 bases. Germline lookup yields CDR1 SGHRS and CDR2 YFSETQ. This CDR3 is 16 amino acids long. V lost 5 bases, J lost 6 bases, and 8 bases stayed unmatched. CDR3 sequence (DNA): TGCGCCAGCAGATCTAAAGGACTAGCGGGAGTCAATGAGCAGTTCTTC. Residues: CASRSKGLAGVNEQFF.

The chain is built from TRBV27 and TRBJ1-3; no clear D. Deletions cut 6 bases from V and 0 bases from J, with 12 bases between. The CDR3 is 15 amino acids. CDR1 is MNHEY and CDR2 is SMNVEV in the germline V gene (reference sequence). CDR3 loop: CASSPVGISGNTIYF. The CDR3 DNA follows: TGTGCCAGCAGCCCTGTTGGGATCTCTGGAAACACCATATATTTT.

DNA of the CDR3: TGCAGCGTTGCACAGGGGAGCTACAATGAGCAGTTCTTC. Amino acids: CSVAQGSYNEQFF. This rearrangement joins TRBV29-1 to TRBJ2-1, with TRBD1 matching 7 bases. The CDR3 sequence is 13 residues long. Germline lookup yields CDR1 SQVTM and CDR2 ANQGSEA. The trim removed 4 bases at V and 3 bases at J, leaving 3 bases unmatched.

This chain links TRBV7-6 with TRBJ1-4; maybe TRBD1 (6 bases). This CDR3 contains 15 residues. V lost 4 bases and J 5 bases, leaving 14 bases between the germline ends. Germline V CDR1 and CDR2: SGHVS, FNYEAQ. CDR3 amino acids: CASSSETGRNEKLFF. CDR3 DNA sequence: TGTGCCAGCAGCTCCGAGACAGGCCGAAATGAAAAACTGTTTTTT. Combining the CDR3 with reference TRBV7-6 and TRBJ1-4 gives the whole variable domain GAGVSQSPRYKVTKRGQDVALRCDPISGHVSLYWYRQALGQGPEFLTYFNYEAQQDKSGLPNDRFSAERPEGSISTLTIQRTEQRDSAMYRCASSSETGRNEKLFFGSGTQLSVL.

This chain uses TRBV4-2 with TRBJ2-7; possibly TRBD1 for D (6 bases). V lost 2 bases and J lost 2, with 13 bases in between. Germline-derived CDR1 and CDR2 are LGHNA and YNFKEQ. The CDR3 covers 15 residues. The CDR3 nucleotides are TGTGCCAGCAGCCAAAGGCAGGGACACCCCTACGAGCAGTACTTC. Encoded protein: CASSQRQGHPYEQYF.